This TCR beta chain is drawn from a study of blood T cell repertoires in COVID-19. About the study: Researchers got acute and convalescent COVID-19 samples from the United States, Italy and Spain. PBMCs, B-cell-depleted T cells, or T cells were the source of the cDNA or gDNA that made up the material.

As originally analysed: It was from reference gene primer amplification that nucleated cell counts were estimated. Assay: immunoSEQ multiplex PCR; the TCRdb copy retains only in-frame clones and omits some. Clone size and V and J calls were adopted from that table, with D and trimming inferred from the DNA. The sample consists of 130,000 to 150,000 clones, about 87% of them appearing once. Between the trimmed V and J ends, which lost 0 bases and 0 bases, there was a span of 8 bases. Germline CDR1 reads MGHRA; CDR2 reads YSYEKL. The CDR3 runs to 16 residues. The chain combines TRBV4-1 with TRBJ2-2; D unclear. The receptor's source is a woman between 35 and 50 years old with acute or convalescent COVID-19. Sequenced: peripheral blood. Here the CDR3 reads CASSQDWLSNTGELFF. CDR3 DNA sequence: TGCGCCAGCAGCCAAGATTGGCTGTCGAACACCGGGGAGCTGTTTTTT.